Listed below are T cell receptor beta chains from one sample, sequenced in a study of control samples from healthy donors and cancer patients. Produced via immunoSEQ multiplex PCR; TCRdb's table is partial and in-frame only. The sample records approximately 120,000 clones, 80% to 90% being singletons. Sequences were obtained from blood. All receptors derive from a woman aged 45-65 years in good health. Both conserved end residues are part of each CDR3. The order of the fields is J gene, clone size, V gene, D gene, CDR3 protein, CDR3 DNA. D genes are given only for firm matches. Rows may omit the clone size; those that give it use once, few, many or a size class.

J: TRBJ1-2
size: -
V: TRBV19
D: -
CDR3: CASSIEPNHVGDYGYTF
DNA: TGTGCCAGTAGTATAGAGCCTAATCATGTTGGGGACTATGGCTACACCTTC

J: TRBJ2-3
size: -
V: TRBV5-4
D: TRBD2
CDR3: CASSLKILAGGDDTQYF
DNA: TGTGCCAGCAGCTTGAAAATTCTGGCGGGGGGGGATGATACGCAGTATTTT

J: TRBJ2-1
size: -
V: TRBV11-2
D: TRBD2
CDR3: CASSTNRGRGNEQFF
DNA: TGTGCCAGCAGCACCAACCGGGGGAGGGGCAATGAGCAGTTCTTC

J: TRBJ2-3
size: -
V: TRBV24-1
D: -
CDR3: CATSDSGSSADTQYF
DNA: TGTGCCACCAGTGACTCAGGGTCAAGCGCGGATACGCAGTATTTT

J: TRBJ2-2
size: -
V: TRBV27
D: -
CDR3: CASSLSLFTGELFF
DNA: TGTGCCAGCAGTTTAAGCCTCTTCACCGGGGAGCTGTTTTTT

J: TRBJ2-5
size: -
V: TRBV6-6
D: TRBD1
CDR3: CASIQGAVQYF
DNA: TGTGCCAGTATCCAGGGGGCTGTCCAGTACTTC

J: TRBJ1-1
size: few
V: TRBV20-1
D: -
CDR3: CSAVMNTEAFF
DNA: TGCAGTGCCGTCATGAACACTGAAGCTTTCTTT

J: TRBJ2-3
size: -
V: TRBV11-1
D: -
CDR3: CASSLSYRDTDTQYF
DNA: TGTGCCAGCAGCTTAAGTTACCGAGACACAGATACGCAGTATTTT

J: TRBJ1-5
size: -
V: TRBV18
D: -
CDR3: CASSAGGQGGQPQHF
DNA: TGTGCCAGCTCGGCCGGGGGGCAGGGCGGTCAGCCCCAGCATTTT

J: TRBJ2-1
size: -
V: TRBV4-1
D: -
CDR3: CASSQKTRGNEQFF
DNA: TGCGCCAGCAGCCAAAAAACGAGGGGGAATGAGCAGTTCTTC

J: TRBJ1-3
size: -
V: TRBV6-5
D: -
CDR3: CASTSRGNTIYF
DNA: TGTGCCAGCACGAGTCGCGGAAACACCATATATTTT

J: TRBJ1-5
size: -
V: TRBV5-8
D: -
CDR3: CASSLAWGAASNQPQHF
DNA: TGTGCCAGCAGCTTGGCGTGGGGGGCTGCGAGCAATCAGCCCCAGCATTTT

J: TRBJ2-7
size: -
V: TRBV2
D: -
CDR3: CASSLDFVEQYF
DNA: TGTGCCAGCAGTTTGGACTTCGTCGAGCAGTACTTC

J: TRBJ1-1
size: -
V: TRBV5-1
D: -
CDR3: CASSLDNGWGAPEAFF
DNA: TGCGCCAGCAGCTTGGATAACGGGTGGGGGGCCCCTGAAGCTTTCTTT

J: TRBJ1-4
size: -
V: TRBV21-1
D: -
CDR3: CALEGGAVEKLFF
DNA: TGTGCCTTAGAGGGGGGGGCGGTGGAAAAACTGTTTTTT

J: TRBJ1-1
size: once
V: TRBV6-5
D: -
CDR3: CASSLDRSTEAFF
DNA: TGTGCCAGCAGCTTAGACAGGAGTACTGAAGCTTTCTTT

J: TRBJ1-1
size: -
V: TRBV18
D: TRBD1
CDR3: CASSPVTGESTEAFF
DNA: TGTGCCAGCTCACCAGTCACAGGGGAGAGCACTGAAGCTTTCTTT

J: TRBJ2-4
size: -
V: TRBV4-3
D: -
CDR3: CASSQSLLAKNIQYF
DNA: TGCGCCAGCAGCCAGTCCCTTTTAGCCAAAAACATTCAGTACTTC

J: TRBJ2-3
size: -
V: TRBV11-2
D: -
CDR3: CASSASVPDTQYF
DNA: TGTGCCAGCTCAGCTTCGGTCCCCGATACGCAGTATTTT

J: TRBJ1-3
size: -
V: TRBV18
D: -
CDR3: CASSPGDVGNTIYF
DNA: TGTGCCAGCTCACCAGGGGACGTTGGAAACACCATATATTTT

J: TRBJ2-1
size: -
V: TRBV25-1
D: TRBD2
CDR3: CASIPAGGAYNEQFF
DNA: TGTGCCAGCATCCCAGCGGGGGGGGCCTACAATGAGCAGTTCTTC

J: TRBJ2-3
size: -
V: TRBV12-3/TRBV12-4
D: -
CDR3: CASSLGWDAQYF
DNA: TGTGCCAGCAGTTTAGGGTGGGACGCGCAGTATTTT

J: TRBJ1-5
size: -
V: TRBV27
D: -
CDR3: CASRLTGQDQPQHF
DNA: TGTGCCAGCAGACTGACAGGTCAGGATCAGCCCCAGCATTTT

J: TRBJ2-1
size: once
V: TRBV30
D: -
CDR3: CAWSEGLIGNEQFF
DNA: TGTGCCTGGAGTGAGGGACTTATAGGAAATGAGCAGTTCTTC

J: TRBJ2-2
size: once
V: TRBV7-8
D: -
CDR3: CASSSNRENTGELFF
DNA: TGTGCCAGCAGCTCTAACAGGGAGAACACCGGGGAGCTGTTTTTT

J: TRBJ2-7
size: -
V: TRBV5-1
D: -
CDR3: CASSLDDRWMGEQYF
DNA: TGCGCCAGCAGCTTGGATGATAGGTGGATGGGCGAGCAGTACTTC

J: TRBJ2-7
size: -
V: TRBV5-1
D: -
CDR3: CASSLARGVYEQYF
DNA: TGCGCCAGCAGCTTGGCCAGGGGGGTCTACGAGCAGTACTTC

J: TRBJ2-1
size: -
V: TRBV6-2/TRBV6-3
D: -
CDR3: CASSRPSTHPLSYNEQFF
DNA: TGTGCCAGCAGTCGCCCCTCGACTCATCCCCTCTCCTACAATGAGCAGTTCTTC

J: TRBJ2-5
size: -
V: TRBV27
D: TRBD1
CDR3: CASSLVRGETQYF
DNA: TGTGCCAGCAGTTTAGTCAGGGGGGAGACCCAGTACTTC

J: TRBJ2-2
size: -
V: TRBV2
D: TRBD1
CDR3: CASSPGQATGELFF
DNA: TGTGCCAGCAGCCCGGGACAGGCCACCGGGGAGCTGTTTTTT

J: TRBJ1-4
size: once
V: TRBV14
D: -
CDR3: CASSRQVNEKLFF
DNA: TGTGCCAGCAGCCGACAGGTTAATGAAAAACTGTTTTTT

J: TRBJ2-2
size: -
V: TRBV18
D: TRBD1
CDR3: CASSGRDRGLTRELFF
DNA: TGTGCCAGCTCGGGCCGGGACAGGGGGCTTACCCGGGAGCTGTTTTTT

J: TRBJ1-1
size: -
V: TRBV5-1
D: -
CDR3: CASSLGRGEMNTEAFF
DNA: TGCGCCAGCAGCTTGGGTAGGGGTGAAATGAACACTGAAGCTTTCTTT

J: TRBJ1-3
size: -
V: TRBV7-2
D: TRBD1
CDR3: CASSPGQISGNTIYF
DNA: TGTGCCAGCAGCCCGGGACAGATCTCTGGAAACACCATATATTTT

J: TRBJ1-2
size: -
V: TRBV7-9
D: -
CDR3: CASSPPGFYGYTF
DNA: TGTGCCAGCAGCCCCCCGGGGTTCTATGGCTACACCTTC

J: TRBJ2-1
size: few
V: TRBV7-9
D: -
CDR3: CASSFSGQYGNEQFF
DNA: TGTGCCAGCAGCTTCTCAGGACAGTACGGGAATGAGCAGTTCTTC

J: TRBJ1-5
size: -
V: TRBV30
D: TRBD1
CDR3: CAWGQGNQPQHF
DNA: TGTGCCTGGGGACAGGGAAACCAGCCCCAGCATTTT

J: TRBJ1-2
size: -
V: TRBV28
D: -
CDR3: CASGRRPGNGYTF
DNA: TGTGCCAGCGGTCGACGGCCTGGTAATGGCTACACCTTC

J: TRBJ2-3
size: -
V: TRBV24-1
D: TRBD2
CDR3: CATSEPWTSGSFAADTQYF
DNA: TGTGCCACCAGTGAGCCTTGGACTAGCGGGAGTTTTGCAGCAGATACGCAGTATTTT

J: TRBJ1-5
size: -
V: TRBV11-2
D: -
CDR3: CASSLAGGNQPQHF
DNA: TGTGCCAGCAGCTTAGCTGGGGGCAATCAGCCCCAGCATTTT

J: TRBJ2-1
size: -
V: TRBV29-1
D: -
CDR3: CSVAQGKTEQFF
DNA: TGCAGCGTTGCGCAGGGAAAGACTGAGCAGTTCTTC

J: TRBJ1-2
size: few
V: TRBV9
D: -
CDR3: CASSEIRGLRNYGYTF
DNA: TGTGCCAGCAGCGAAATAAGGGGACTGAGAAACTATGGCTACACCTTC

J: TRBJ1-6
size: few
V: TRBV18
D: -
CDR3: CASSSTPKGGSYNSPLHF
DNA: TGTGCCAGCTCATCAACGCCAAAGGGAGGTTCCTATAATTCACCCCTCCACTTT

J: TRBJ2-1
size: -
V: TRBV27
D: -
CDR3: CASSLSGYSYNEQFF
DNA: TGTGCCAGCAGTCTCAGCGGGTACTCCTACAATGAGCAGTTCTTC

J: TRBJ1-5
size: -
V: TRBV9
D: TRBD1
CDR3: CASTETGSSNQPQHF
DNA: TGTGCCAGCACAGAGACAGGGTCTAGCAATCAGCCCCAGCATTTT

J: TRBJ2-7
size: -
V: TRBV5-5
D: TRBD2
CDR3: CASSPGLGGGYEQYF
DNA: TGTGCCAGCAGCCCGGGGCTCGGGGGGGGCTACGAGCAGTACTTC

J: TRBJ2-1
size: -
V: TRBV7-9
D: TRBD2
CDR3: CASSASPGLAGVPYNEQFF
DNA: TGTGCCAGCAGCGCAAGCCCGGGACTAGCGGGAGTGCCCTACAATGAGCAGTTCTTC

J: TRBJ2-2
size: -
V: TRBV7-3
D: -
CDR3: CASSLGANTGELFF
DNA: TGTGCCAGCAGCTTAGGGGCAAACACCGGGGAGCTGTTTTTT

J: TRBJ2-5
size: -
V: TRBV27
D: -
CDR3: CASRDLALYQETQYF
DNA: TGTGCCAGTCGGGACTTAGCCCTGTACCAAGAGACCCAGTACTTC

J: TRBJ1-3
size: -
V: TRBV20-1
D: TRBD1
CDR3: CSVSPGQGFKDTIYF
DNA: TGCAGTGTTAGTCCGGGACAGGGATTTAAGGACACCATATATTTT

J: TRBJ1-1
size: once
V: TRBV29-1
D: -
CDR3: CSVRSGVTEAFF
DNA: TGCAGCGTCCGAAGTGGCGTCACTGAAGCTTTCTTT

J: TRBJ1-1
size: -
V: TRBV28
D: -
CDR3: CASSPPVLTGAFF
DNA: TGTGCCAGCAGTCCCCCCGTACTGACAGGTGCTTTCTTT

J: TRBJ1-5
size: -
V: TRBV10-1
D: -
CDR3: CASSESWDQPQHF
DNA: TGCGCCAGCAGTGAAAGTTGGGATCAGCCCCAGCATTTT

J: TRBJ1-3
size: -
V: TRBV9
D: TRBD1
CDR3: CASSGGQEGGNTIYF
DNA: TGTGCCAGCAGCGGGGGACAGGAAGGTGGAAACACCATATATTTT